The 22 T cell receptor beta chains in this list originate from one sample, sequenced in a study of cytomegalovirus exposure and HLA in healthy donors. The PCR contained 60 Vbeta and 13 Jbeta primers. Sequencing used immunoSEQ multiplex PCR; TCRdb keeps in-frame clones, though not all of them. The profile covers 150,000 to 200,000 clones, with roughly 12% appearing a single time and approximately 7.8% taken by the ten largest. Material for sequencing was PBMCs. The receptors were gathered from a man aged 50 or older in good health and CMV-seropositive.

V gene TRBV11-2 combines with J gene TRBJ1-2, with D tentatively TRBD1 (6 bases). The V end lost 0 bases, the J end lost 4 bases, and 9 bases lay between the germline ends. CDR3 length equals 14 residues. Germline V CDR1 and CDR2: SGHAT, FQNNGV. The CDR3 here is CASSLDRGPYGYTF. In DNA form, the CDR3 reads TGTGCCAGCAGCTTAGACAGGGGCCCCTATGGCTACACCTTC.

This clone was seen more than once but under ten times. The genes are TRBV4-2 and TRBJ2-2, with a weak D call TRBD1 (6 bases). Germline V CDR1 and CDR2: LGHNA, YNFKEQ. V lost 0 bases and J lost 6, with 20 bases in between. CDR3 length: 18 residues. The CDR3 loop reads CASSQDSSLTGRSGELFF. Here the CDR3 DNA reads TGTGCCAGCAGCCAAGATTCCAGTCTTACAGGGCGATCCGGGGAGCTGTTTTTT.

J is TRBJ2-7 and V is TRBV5-1; 16 bases line up with TRBD2. CDR1 is SGHRS, CDR2 YFSETQ, per germline. There are 16 residues in the CDR3. With V trimmed by 4 bases and J by 3 bases, 4 bases remained unmatched. CDR3 sequence reads: CASSLGLAGGVYEQYF. CDR3 sequence (DNA): TGCGCCAGCAGCCTGGGACTAGCGGGGGGGGTCTACGAGCAGTACTTC.

The sample holds a few counts of this clone. The V and J genes are TRBV5-1 and TRBJ2-1; 12 bases fit TRBD2. This CDR3 spans 18 amino acids. Trimming cost V 2 bases and J 0 bases; bases outside gene matches: 6. The germline V gene has CDR1 SGHRS and CDR2 YFSETQ. CDR3 amino acids: CASSLGLAGLSSYNEQFF. The CDR3 coding sequence is TGCGCCAGCAGCTTAGGACTAGCGGGGCTTAGCTCCTACAATGAGCAGTTCTTC.

The chain recombines TRBV7-2 with TRBJ2-5; 7 bases fit TRBD2. Germline trimming cut 5 bases from V and 2 bases from J; bases unmatched to any gene: 5. The germline V gene encodes CDR1 SGHTA and CDR2 FQGNSA. The length of the CDR3 is 14 residues. This chain's CDR3 is CASSTSGVQETQYF. CDR3 nucleotides: TGTGCCAGCAGCACAAGCGGGGTTCAAGAGACCCAGTACTTC. Variable domain in full (rest from reference TRBV7-2 and TRBJ2-5): GAGVSQSPSNKVTEKGKDVELRCDPISGHTALYWYRQSLGQGLEFLIYFQGNSAPDKSGLPSDRFSAERTGGSVSTLTIQRTQQEDSAVYLCASSTSGVQETQYFGPGTRLLVL.

This clone appeared once. The chain employs TRBV7-8 and TRBJ2-7; possibly TRBD1 for D (7 bases). The CDR3 is 15 residues long. V was clipped by 5 bases and J by 0 bases, with 14 bases between them. Per the germline V gene, CDR1 is SGHVS and CDR2 is FQNEAQ. The CDR3 DNA reads as TGTGCCAGCAGCGTATCAGGGGGGAGCTCCTACGAGCAGTACTTC. Its protein product is CASSVSGGSSYEQYF.

V usage is TRBV7-9 and J usage is TRBJ1-2; 8 bases match TRBD1. CDR3 size: 14 residues. Losses at the gene ends were 5 bases for V and 5 bases for J; bases not matched to a gene: 7. Germline CDR1 is SEHNR and CDR2 is FQNEAQ (reference sequence). The CDR3 DNA is TGTGCCAGCAGCGTGGGGAGGACAGGGTATGGCTACACCTTC. Translation: CASSVGRTGYGYTF.

The chain employs TRBV27 and TRBJ1-2, with D tentatively TRBD1 (5 bases). The CDR3 is made up of 13 amino acids. V dropped 3 bases and J dropped 4 bases, with 9 bases sitting between them. CDR1 and CDR2 (germline): MNHEY, SMNVEV (reference sequence). DNA of the CDR3: TGTGCCAGCAGTTTTCGGGGGACCTATGGCTACACCTTC. Translation gives CASSFRGTYGYTF.

There are a few counts of this clone. The V call is TRBV6-6, the J call TRBJ2-2, with D perhaps matching TRBD1 (6 bases). Between the trimmed V and J ends, which lost 6 bases and 6 bases, there was a span of 11 bases. The CDR3 runs 13 residues. The germline CDR1 and CDR2 sequences are MNHNY and SVGAGI (reference sequence). The CDR3 nucleotides are TGTGCCAGCAGCCACAAGGGGGCCGGGGAGCTGTTTTTT. Its protein product is CASSHKGAGELFF.

The chain couples TRBV7-6 to TRBJ2-5, with 10 positions matching TRBD1. This CDR3 has 15 amino acids. The V gene's germline CDR1 is SGHVS and CDR2 FNYEAQ. V lost 6 bases, J lost 5 bases, and 9 bases stayed unmatched. CDR3 in amino acids: CASRQGGQGMETQYF. The CDR3 nucleotides read TGTGCCAGCAGACAAGGGGGACAGGGGATGGAGACCCAGTACTTC.

The chain carries TRBV15 and TRBJ1-6; maybe TRBD1 (5 bases). Germline V gene sequence: CDR1 LNHNV, CDR2 YYDKDF (reference sequence). The CDR3 sequence is 15 residues long. V was cut by 0 bases and J by 10 bases, with 13 bases left in between. CDR3 in DNA: TGTGCCACCAGCAGAGATTTGACTCCAGGGTCACCCCTCCACTTT. Protein sequence: CATSRDLTPGSPLHF.

This chain connects TRBV10-3 to TRBJ2-5; 8 bases map to TRBD1. V was clipped by 4 bases and J by 1 base; unmatched bases: 8. The CDR3 extends over 16 amino acids. Germline-derived CDR1 and CDR2 are ENHRY and SYGVKD. The CDR3 DNA is TGTGCCATCAGTGCCTCGCCGGACAGGGTCCAAGAGACCCAGTACTTC. This codes for CAISASPDRVQETQYF.

This clone was detected a few times. The genes are TRBV11-3 and TRBJ2-7; 7 bases are a match to TRBD2. The V gene's germline CDR1 is SGHNT and CDR2 YENEEA. The ends lost 6 bases at V and 5 bases at J; junction bases unmatched: 13. The CDR3 runs 15 residues. CDR3 amino acids: CASSPGGIRSNEQYF. The CDR3 DNA sequence: TGTGCCAGCAGTCCGGGGGGAATCAGATCGAACGAGCAGTACTTC.

This clone was seen only a few times. This chain joins TRBV7-2 and TRBJ2-3; 9 positions agree with TRBD2. Germline V gene data show CDR1 as SGHTA and CDR2 as FQGNSA. CDR3 length: 16 amino acids. The V gene end was trimmed by 1 base and the J gene end by 2 bases; junction bases not matched to a gene: 4. CDR3 in DNA: TGTGCCAGCAGCTTAGTGGCGGGGGGGCACACAGATACGCAGTATTTT. Encoded protein: CASSLVAGGHTDTQYF.

This clone was observed a few times. This sequence joins TRBV19 and TRBJ1-5; D might be TRBD1 (6 bases). Germline lookup yields CDR1 LNHDA and CDR2 SQIVND (reference sequence). Trimming cost V 8 bases and J 1 base, with 18 bases left between them. This CDR3 is built from 16 residues. The CDR3, as DNA: TGTGCCAGTGCCCCAGGACAGATTTTAAGCAATCAGCCCCAGCATTTT. Residues: CASAPGQILSNQPQHF.

Comments on this clone: Other DNA sequences in this sample translate to the same CDR3. This chain uses TRBV18 with TRBJ1-5, with 8 nucleotides matching TRBD1. CDR1 is KGHSH and CDR2 is LQKENI in the germline V gene. The CDR3 spans 13 residues. After removal of 5 bases from V and 6 bases from J, the junction contained 3 bases not matched to a gene. The CDR3 is CASSRDRGQPQHF. Written as DNA, the CDR3 is TGTGCCAGCTCAAGAGACAGGGGTCAGCCCCAGCATTTT. The full variable domain, in which reference TRBV18 and TRBJ1-5 provide the parts outside the CDR3, is NAGVMQNPRHLVRRRGQEARLRCSPMKGHSHVYWYRQLPEEGLKFMVYLQKENIIDESGMPKERFSAEFPKEGPSILRIQQVVRGDSAAYFCASSRDRGQPQHFGDGTRLSIL.

This clone has only a few counts. The chain uses TRBV6-5 and TRBJ1-1, with TRBD1 matching over 7 bases. This CDR3 is built from 11 residues. The J segment lost 11 bases and the V segment lost 5 bases, leaving 5 bases of the junction unmatched. CDR1 and CDR2 from the germline V gene are MNHEY and SVGAGI. The CDR3 DNA reads as TGTGCCAGCAGTAGAGGGGGCAGGGCTTTCTTT. It translates to CASSRGGRAFF.

This clone turned up a few times. V and J are TRBV5-1 and TRBJ2-3; possibly TRBD1 for D (6 bases). Trimming removed 1 base at V and 0 bases at J, with 9 bases between. The CDR3 length is 15 residues. Germline V gene lookup returns CDR1 SGHRS and CDR2 YFSETQ. The DNA of the CDR3 is TGCGCCAGCAGCTTGAGAGGGGGAAGCACAGATACGCAGTATTTT. It yields the protein CASSLRGGSTDTQYF.

As to this clone: Other nucleotide sequences in the sample specify the same CDR3. The chain couples TRBV27 to TRBJ2-2; TRBD2 might be the D (7 bases). The ends were cut back, 2 bases at V and 2 bases at J, with 15 bases in the middle. The CDR3 loop spans 17 amino acids. Germline lookup yields CDR1 MNHEY and CDR2 SMNVEV (reference sequence). The CDR3 loop reads CASSLKARGANTGELFF. The CDR3 bases are TGTGCCAGCAGTTTAAAGGCTCGGGGGGCAAACACCGGGGAGCTGTTTTTT.

The V gene is TRBV30, the J gene TRBJ2-5, with D maybe TRBD1 (6 bases). Germline lookup yields CDR1 GTSNPN and CDR2 SVGIG (reference sequence). The V end was cut by 0 bases, the J end by 4 bases, with 6 bases between. The CDR3 covers 12 residues. This CDR3 reads CAWSVGGETQYF. The CDR3 nucleotides read TGTGCCTGGAGTGTAGGGGGAGAGACCCAGTACTTC.

The rearrangement uses TRBV29-1 and TRBJ2-7; a weak D match, TRBD1 (6 bases). The CDR3 length is 11 residues. CDR1 SQVTM and CDR2 ANQGSEA come from the germline V gene. V was pared by 7 bases and J by 6 bases, with 13 bases between. The CDR3 region has the DNA TGCAGCGGGACAGATCGGGGCGAGCAGTACTTC. Translation gives CSGTDRGEQYF.

The chain carries TRBV30 and TRBJ1-2; tentative D call: TRBD1 (6 bases). Germline assignment: CDR1 GTSNPN and CDR2 SVGIG (reference sequence). V lost 3 bases and J lost 4, with 9 bases in between. The CDR3 runs to 12 residues. CDR3 bases: TGTGCCTGGAGCGGGACACCCTATGGCTACACCTTC. Protein product: CAWSGTPYGYTF.